The 17 T cell receptor beta chains reported below all come from one sample, sequenced in a study of CD8 T cells in ankylosing spondylitis. Study outcomes and limitations: Characteristic of ankylosing spondylitis blood, it appeared, was a TCR beta motif comprising roughly eight highly homologous variants.

One entry per CDR3 protein, called by TCRdb with MiXCR from the 5' RACE reads. Of 250,000 to 350,000 distinct CDR3 sequences listed, 7.5% to 9% are singletons. The antigens for these receptors are not known. The material sequenced was blood, either unsorted or a sorted T cell fraction (not recorded which). Every receptor here comes from a male donor with ankylosing spondylitis.

This clonotype came up a few times. The chain has TRBV2 and TRBJ1-2; perhaps TRBD1 as D (6 bases). CDR3 length: 15 residues. The germline CDR1 and CDR2 sequences are SNHLY and FYNNEI. Between the trimmed V and J ends, which lost 6 bases and 1 base, there was a span of 15 bases. CDR3 region: CASSLPGGLNYGYTF. The CDR3 DNA sequence: TGTGCCAGCAGCCTGCCCGGGGGCCTTAACTATGGCTACACCTTC.

The chain combines TRBV15 with TRBJ2-3; TRBD1 might be the D (6 bases). The CDR3 totals 15 residues. Trimming removed 0 bases at V and 2 bases at J, with 9 bases between. CDR1 and CDR2 (germline): LNHNV, YYDKDF (reference sequence). CDR3 sequence reads: CATSRDRTATDTQYF. The CDR3 DNA reads as TGTGCCACCAGCAGAGACCGGACAGCCACAGATACGCAGTATTTT.

This clonotype was detected ten times or more. The chain is built from TRBV5-1 and TRBJ1-1; a weak D match, TRBD1 (6 bases). The CDR3 runs 16 residues. V was pared by 4 bases and J by 0 bases, with 16 bases between. The germline gives CDR1 SGHRS, CDR2 YFSETQ. Here the CDR3 reads CASSPGARAMNTEAFF. As DNA, the CDR3 is TGCGCCAGCAGCCCGGGGGCGCGGGCGATGAACACTGAAGCTTTCTTT. Filled out from reference TRBV5-1 and TRBJ1-1, the complete variable domain reads KAGVTQTPRYLIKTRGQQVTLSCSPISGHRSVSWYQQTPGQGLQFLFEYFSETQRNKGNFPGRFSGRQFSNSRSEMNVSTLELGDSALYLCASSPGARAMNTEAFFGQGTRLTVV.

This clonotype was seen only a few times. The chain joins TRBV18 to TRBJ1-2; D may be TRBD1 (6 bases). This CDR3 contains 15 residues. Trimming shortened V by 1 base and J by 2 bases, and 11 bases separated the two germline ends. The germline V gene encodes CDR1 KGHSH and CDR2 LQKENI. CDR3 DNA: TGTGCCAGCTCACCACTGGGGGGGCCGAACTATGGCTACACCTTC. Protein sequence: CASSPLGGPNYGYTF.

This rearrangement joins TRBV5-1 to TRBJ2-3; a possible D gene is TRBD1 (5 bases). With 2 bases removed from V and 0 bases from J, the gap between germline ends came to 10 bases. CDR3 length: 15 residues. CDR1 and CDR2 (germline): SGHRS, YFSETQ. The CDR3 region has the DNA TGCGCCAGCAGCTTTGACAGCTCTAGCACAGATACGCAGTATTTT. Amino acids: CASSFDSSSTDTQYF. Looking up the rest from reference TRBV5-1 and TRBJ2-3 gives the full variable domain: KAGVTQTPRYLIKTRGQQVTLSCSPISGHRSVSWYQQTPGQGLQFLFEYFSETQRNKGNFPGRFSGRQFSNSRSEMNVSTLELGDSALYLCASSFDSSSTDTQYFGPGTRLTVL.

This clonotype has at least ten counts. The chain has TRBV29-1 and TRBJ2-1, with 10 nucleotides matching TRBD2. Germline loops: CDR1 SQVTM, CDR2 ANQGSEA. This CDR3 has 13 residues. With 6 bases clipped from V and 6 bases from J, the junction kept 5 bases outside the gene matches. The CDR3, as DNA: TGCAGCGTAGCGGGAGGGAACGGCAATGAGCAGTTCTTC. Translation: CSVAGGNGNEQFF.

The chain combines TRBV6-4 with TRBJ2-2; unclear D gene. The ends were cut back, 8 bases at V and 5 bases at J, with 9 bases in the middle. CDR1 and CDR2 from the germline V gene are MRHNA and SNTAGT. The CDR3 contains 12 residues. CDR3 DNA: TGTGCCAGCCCGACGGCTACCGGGGAGCTGTTTTTT. It is translated as CASPTATGELFF.

This clonotype was seen repeatedly, ten times or more. The V call is TRBV20-1, the J call TRBJ2-1; TRBD1 aligns across 8 bases. CDR1 and CDR2 from the germline V gene are DFQATT and SNEGSKA (reference sequence). V shed 3 bases and J 4 bases; nucleotides not matched to a gene: 14. The CDR3 covers 17 residues. The chain's CDR3 is CSASANGLGQVYNEQFF. For the CDR3, the DNA is TGCAGTGCTAGTGCCAATGGGTTGGGACAGGTGTACAATGAGCAGTTCTTC.

The table lists this clonotype with many counts. V usage is TRBV27 and J usage is TRBJ1-5; D uncertain. Germline loops: CDR1 MNHEY, CDR2 SMNVEV (reference sequence). Trimming took off 2 bases at V and 9 bases at J, with 17 bases between the two ends. This CDR3 spans 15 amino acids. CDR3 sequence reads: CASSLTRSSPWPQHF. CDR3 nucleotide sequence: TGTGCCAGCAGTTTAACGAGAAGCAGCCCTTGGCCCCAGCATTTT.

The chain links TRBV4-3 to TRBJ2-7; the D is unclear. Trimming shortened V by 1 base and J by 0 bases, and 7 bases separated the two germline ends. This CDR3 contains 14 residues. CDR1 and CDR2 from the germline V gene are LGHNA and YSLEER. CDR3 region: CASSQVRASYEQYF. The CDR3 bases are TGCGCCAGCAGCCAAGTCCGGGCCTCCTACGAGCAGTACTTC.

This clonotype was seen ten or more times. The J gene is TRBJ2-3, the V gene TRBV7-8; D is unclear. CDR3 size: 13 residues. The germline V gene has CDR1 SGHVS and CDR2 FQNEAQ. V was pared by 6 bases and J by 6 bases, with 13 bases between. The CDR3 region has the DNA TGTGCCAGCAGGCCCCTAGGCTCCGATACGCAGTATTTT. It encodes CASRPLGSDTQYF.

The J gene is TRBJ1-1, the V gene TRBV4-3; tentatively, D is TRBD1 (6 bases). The CDR3 contains 14 residues. The germline V gene encodes CDR1 LGHNA and CDR2 YSLEER. V lost 3 bases and J 4 bases, leaving 12 bases between the germline ends. CDR3 in DNA: TGCGCCAGCAGCCAGCTGGGCAGGGGCACTGAAGCTTTCTTT. The encoded protein is CASSQLGRGTEAFF.

There are a few counts of this clonotype. This chain joins TRBV27 and TRBJ2-1, with a tentative D call TRBD2 (7 bases). Germline CDR1 and CDR2: MNHEY and SMNVEV (reference sequence). The CDR3 is made up of 15 amino acids. V lost 7 bases to trimming and J lost 8 bases, with 21 bases between them. The CDR3 DNA sequence: TGTGCCAGCACCCCTAGGGGGGAGGGCCTCCATGAGCAGTTCTTC. The encoded protein is CASTPRGEGLHEQFF.

CDR3 residues: CASRATPGRVYGYTF. The CDR3 coding sequence is TGTGCCAGCAGAGCTACCCCGGGACGGGTCTATGGCTACACCTTC. The V and J genes are TRBV28 and TRBJ1-2; TRBD1 is a possible D gene (5 bases). The CDR3 extends over 15 amino acids. Germline lookup yields CDR1 MDHEN and CDR2 SYDVKM. Trimming removed 6 bases at V and 4 bases at J, with 18 bases between.

In its sample, this clonotype was seen many times. The chain joins TRBV9 to TRBJ2-1; D ambiguous. The ends were cut back, 0 bases at V and 6 bases at J, with 10 bases in the middle. The CDR3 length is 14 residues. Germline V gene sequence: CDR1 SGDLS, CDR2 YYNGEE. The CDR3 spells CASSVGRSRNEQFF. The DNA of the CDR3 is TGTGCCAGCAGCGTAGGGCGGAGTCGCAATGAGCAGTTCTTC. Based on the CDR3 plus reference TRBV9 and TRBJ2-1, the full variable domain is DSGVTQTPKHLITATGQRVTLRCSPRSGDLSVYWYQQSLDQGLQFLIQYYNGEERAKGNILERFSAQQFPDLHSELNLSSLELGDSALYFCASSVGRSRNEQFFGPGTRLTVL.

This clonotype was seen a few times. CDR3 nucleotides: TGTGCCAGCTTTTCAGGTTATGGCTACACCTTC. It yields the protein CASFSGYGYTF. This chain connects TRBV6-5 to TRBJ1-2, with D hard to call. Per the germline V gene, CDR1 is MNHEY and CDR2 is SVGAGI. Trimming took off 8 bases at V and 5 bases at J, with 9 bases between the two ends. CDR3 size: 11 residues.

This clonotype has just a few counts. This rearrangement joins TRBV4-1 to TRBJ1-5; D might be TRBD1 (5 bases). Trimming shortened V by 4 bases and J by 7 bases, and 17 bases separated the two germline ends. Germline values: CDR1 MGHRA, CDR2 YSYEKL. This CDR3 is 15 amino acids long. CDR3 region: CASSLPGPRDQPQHF. For the CDR3, the DNA is TGCGCCAGCAGCCTTCCGGGGCCCCGGGACCAGCCCCAGCATTTT.